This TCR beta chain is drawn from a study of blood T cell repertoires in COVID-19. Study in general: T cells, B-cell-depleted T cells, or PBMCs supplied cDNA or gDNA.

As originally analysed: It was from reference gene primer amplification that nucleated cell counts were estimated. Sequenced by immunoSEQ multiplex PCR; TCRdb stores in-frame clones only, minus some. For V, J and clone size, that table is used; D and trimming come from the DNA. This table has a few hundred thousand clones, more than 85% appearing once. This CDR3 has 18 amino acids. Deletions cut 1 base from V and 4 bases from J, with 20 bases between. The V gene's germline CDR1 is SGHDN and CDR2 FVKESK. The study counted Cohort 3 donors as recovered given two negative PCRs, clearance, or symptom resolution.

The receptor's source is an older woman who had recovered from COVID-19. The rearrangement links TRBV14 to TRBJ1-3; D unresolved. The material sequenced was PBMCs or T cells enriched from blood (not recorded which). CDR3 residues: CASSQGLRHELSGNTIYF. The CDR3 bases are TGTGCCAGCAGCCAAGGGTTACGCCACGAGTTGTCCGGAAACACCATATATTTT. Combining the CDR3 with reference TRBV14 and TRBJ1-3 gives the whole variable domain EAGVTQFPSHSVIEKGQTVTLRCDPISGHDNLYWYRRVMGKEIKFLLHFVKESKQDESGMPNNRFLAERTGGTYSTLKVQPAELEDSGVYFCASSQGLRHELSGNTIYFGEGSWLTVV.